One and the same sample provided the 27 T cell receptor beta chains below, sequenced in a study of cytomegalovirus exposure and HLA in healthy donors. The PCR used 60 Vbeta and 13 Jbeta primers. TCRdb's table, derived via immunoSEQ multiplex PCR, lists solely in-frame clones and lacks some. The sample has 85,000 to 130,000 clones; around 80% are singletons. The sequencing input was PBMCs. All receptors derive from a woman in her thirties or forties in good health and CMV-seronegative.

This clone was detected a few times. The chain carries TRBV5-1 and TRBJ2-1; 8 nucleotides agree with TRBD2. Germline V gene sequence: CDR1 SGHRS, CDR2 YFSETQ. J was trimmed by 6 bases and V by 2 bases; bases with no gene match: 4. The CDR3 length is 14 residues. CDR3 amino acids: CASSLGLAPNEQFF. DNA for the CDR3: TGCGCCAGCAGCTTAGGACTAGCTCCCAATGAGCAGTTCTTC.

The rearrangement links TRBV5-1 to TRBJ2-6; TRBD1 is a possible D gene (6 bases). The CDR3 runs to 15 residues. V lost 4 bases and J 2 bases, leaving 10 bases between the germline ends. Germline CDR1 is SGHRS and CDR2 is YFSETQ. The CDR3, as DNA: TGCGCCAGCAGCGGAACAGGGCCTGGGGCCAACGTCCTGACTTTC. Protein: CASSGTGPGANVLTF. The full variable domain, with the rest looked up from reference TRBV5-1 and TRBJ2-6, is KAGVTQTPRYLIKTRGQQVTLSCSPISGHRSVSWYQQTPGQGLQFLFEYFSETQRNKGNFPGRFSGRQFSNSRSEMNVSTLELGDSALYLCASSGTGPGANVLTFGAGSRLTVL.

The chain employs TRBV4-3 and TRBJ1-2, with D possibly matching TRBD1 (6 bases). Trimming took 0 bases from V and 5 from J, leaving 13 bases between them. This CDR3 contains 15 residues. CDR1 is LGHNA and CDR2 is YSLEER in the germline V gene. The DNA for the CDR3 is TGCGCCAGCAGCCAAGAAACGGGGAGGGGGTATGGCTACACCTTC. It specifies CASSQETGRGYGYTF.

V and J are TRBV5-4 and TRBJ1-4; 9 bases fit TRBD1. V lost 0 bases to trimming and J lost 7 bases; unmatched junction nucleotides: 4. The CDR3 covers 15 residues. The germline V gene encodes CDR1 SGHNT and CDR2 YYREEE (reference sequence). The CDR3 loop reads CASSLGGGQGEKLFF. CDR3 nucleotides: TGTGCCAGCAGCTTGGGGGGGGGACAGGGTGAAAAACTGTTTTTT.

The chain couples TRBV15 to TRBJ2-1; 10 bases are a match to TRBD2. The CDR3 totals 15 residues. The germline gives CDR1 LNHNV, CDR2 YYDKDF (reference sequence). Trimming cost V 3 bases and J 10 bases; bases outside gene matches: 9. CDR3 protein: CATSSPSGRRREQFF. The CDR3 coding sequence is TGTGCCACCAGCAGCCCTAGCGGGAGACGGCGCGAGCAGTTCTTC.

The chain uses TRBV29-1 and TRBJ2-1; no clear D gene. Germline assignment: CDR1 SQVTM and CDR2 ANQGSEA. The V gene lost 0 bases and the J gene lost 4 bases, with 13 bases spanning the gap. The CDR3 is 15 amino acids. This CDR3 is CSVEDLKLRYNEQFF. CDR3 coding DNA: TGCAGCGTTGAAGATTTAAAACTGAGATACAATGAGCAGTTCTTC.

The V and J genes are TRBV6-5 and TRBJ2-7; 7 nucleotides line up with TRBD1. Trimming at V came to 8 bases and at J to 3 bases, leaving 7 bases not matched to a gene. CDR3 length: 13 amino acids. The V gene's germline CDR1 is MNHEY and CDR2 SVGAGI. The CDR3 reads CASGYRGNYEQYF. CDR3 nucleotides: TGTGCCAGCGGATACAGGGGTAACTACGAGCAGTACTTC.

This chain links TRBV7-2 with TRBJ2-7; 16 bases map to TRBD2. Trimming at V came to 3 bases and at J to 6 bases, leaving 8 bases not matched to a gene. Per the germline V gene, CDR1 is SGHTA and CDR2 is FQGNSA. This CDR3 contains 17 residues. Here the CDR3 DNA reads TGTGCCAGCAGCTTGGGGGGGACTAGCGGGAGGGCTGGCGAGCAGTACTTC. Encoded protein: CASSLGGTSGRAGEQYF.

V is TRBV27 and J is TRBJ1-1; D possibly corresponds to TRBD1 (5 bases). The CDR3 runs to 17 residues. CDR1 is MNHEY, CDR2 SMNVEV, per germline (reference sequence). V lost 4 bases, J lost 2 bases, and 20 bases lay in between. The CDR3, as DNA: TGTGCCAGCAGTTCCCTATGGACAATCCCAGCCAACACTGAAGCTTTCTTT. It specifies CASSSLWTIPANTEAFF.

This chain joins TRBV27 and TRBJ2-1; D is unclear. The V gene's germline CDR1 is MNHEY and CDR2 SMNVEV (reference sequence). CDR3 length: 13 residues. Deletions cut 4 bases from V and 9 bases from J, with 13 bases between. CDR3 protein: CASSSQLPGEQFF. CDR3 sequence (DNA): TGTGCCAGCAGTTCTCAGCTTCCGGGTGAGCAGTTCTTC.

The chain carries TRBV7-2 and TRBJ2-2; D unclear. V lost 0 bases to trimming and J lost 8 bases, with 10 bases between them. CDR3 size: 14 residues. CDR1 and CDR2 (germline): SGHTA, FQGNSA. Here the CDR3 reads CASSLAKPGGELFF. In DNA, the CDR3 is TGTGCCAGCAGCTTAGCCAAGCCAGGAGGGGAGCTGTTTTTT.

The chain uses TRBV29-1 and TRBJ2-5; D is unresolved. Germline CDR1 is SQVTM and CDR2 is ANQGSEA. The CDR3 totals 17 residues. The ends were cut back, 6 bases at V and 4 bases at J, with 27 bases in the middle. The CDR3 DNA sequence: TGCAGCGTCGATAGAAGCACTCGAGGCCGGGTTCCAGAGACCCAGTACTTC. As protein: CSVDRSTRGRVPETQYF.

The chain has TRBV4-3 and TRBJ2-5, with D tentatively TRBD1 (6 bases). CDR1 is LGHNA and CDR2 is YSLEER in the germline V gene. V gave up 6 bases and J gave up 4 bases, with 21 bases separating them. The CDR3 is 16 residues long. The CDR3 spells CASSYYRANEGETQYF. CDR3 nucleotide sequence: TGCGCCAGCAGTTACTACAGGGCTAACGAGGGAGAGACCCAGTACTTC.

This clone was counted a few times. The gene calls are TRBV10-3 and TRBJ2-7, with 7 bases identical to TRBD2. CDR1 is ENHRY, CDR2 SYGVKD, per germline. This CDR3 has 13 residues. V lost 4 bases, J lost 6 bases, and 6 bases stayed unmatched. The CDR3 region is CAISVRGDGEQYF. The CDR3 DNA reads TGTGCCATCAGTGTCCGGGGGGACGGCGAGCAGTACTTC.

J is TRBJ1-1 and V is TRBV30; no reliable D call. CDR1 is GTSNPN and CDR2 is SVGIG in the germline V gene (reference sequence). Trimming stripped 4 bases from V and 3 bases from J, with 21 bases between. The CDR3 is 16 residues long. The CDR3 region has the DNA TGTGCCTGGAACAAAGGGAGGCTTACGACTGACACTGAAGCTTTCTTT. Its protein product is CAWNKGRLTTDTEAFF.

The chain couples TRBV19 to TRBJ2-3, with D unclear. Trimming took 1 base from V and 0 from J, leaving 8 bases between them. Per the germline V gene, CDR1 is LNHDA and CDR2 is SQIVND (reference sequence). The length of the CDR3 is 15 residues. The chain's CDR3 is CASSIGQSSTDTQYF. In nucleotides, the CDR3 is TGTGCCAGTAGTATAGGTCAGTCTAGCACAGATACGCAGTATTTT.

The rearrangement joins TRBV6-6 to TRBJ1-2, with 10 bases that match TRBD1. Germline lookup yields CDR1 MNHNY and CDR2 SVGAGI (reference sequence). V lost 7 bases to trimming and J lost 7 bases; unmatched junction nucleotides: 12. The CDR3 totals 15 residues. Written as DNA, the CDR3 is TGTGCCAGCACCATTCCGTCGGACAGGGGGGTTGGCTACACCTTC. Amino acids: CASTIPSDRGVGYTF.

Notes on this clone: The junction differs from germline at one of its ends, possibly a read error. This chain joins TRBV7-9 and TRBJ2-3; 8 bases line up with TRBD2. There are 13 residues in the CDR3. Germline-derived CDR1 and CDR2 are SEHNR and FQNEAQ (reference sequence). The CDR3 here is CASSLAGQGTQYF. The CDR3 bases are TGTGCCAGCAGCCTAGCGGGTCAGGGGACGCAGTATTTT.

V is TRBV2 and J is TRBJ2-3, with D uncertain. The V gene's germline CDR1 is SNHLY and CDR2 FYNNEI. Trimming removed 9 bases at V and 2 bases at J, with 3 bases between. The CDR3 is made up of 10 amino acids. CDR3 amino acids: CASLTDTQYF. The CDR3 nucleotides are TGTGCCAGTCTCACAGATACGCAGTATTTT.

This clone was seen a single time. This chain connects TRBV29-1 to TRBJ2-5; D is possibly TRBD2 (5 bases). The V gene's germline CDR1 is SQVTM and CDR2 ANQGSEA. This CDR3 contains 12 residues. V lost 7 bases and J lost 9, with 18 bases in between. The CDR3 sequence is CSGIFSGRPQYF. CDR3 in DNA: TGCAGCGGCATCTTTTCGGGGAGACCCCAGTACTTC. The entire variable domain, with the rest obtained from reference TRBV29-1 and TRBJ2-5, is as follows: SAVISQKPSRDICQRGTSLTIQCQVDSQVTMMFWYRQQPGQSLTLIATANQGSEATYESGFVIDKFPISRPNLTFSTLTVSNMSPEDSSIYLCSGIFSGRPQYFGPGTRLLVL.

V is TRBV7-8 and J is TRBJ1-1; D gene ambiguous. Germline V gives CDR1 SGHVS, CDR2 FQNEAQ. V was cut by 5 bases and J by 1 base, with 8 bases left in between. The CDR3 runs to 13 residues. The CDR3 coding sequence is TGTGCCAGCAGCCCCCGGTGGAACACTGAAGCTTTCTTT. Its translation: CASSPRWNTEAFF.

J is TRBJ2-2 and V is TRBV18; no definite D call. The CDR3 has 17 residues. CDR1 is KGHSH, CDR2 LQKENI, per germline. V shed 4 bases and J shed 0 bases, with 15 bases lying between them. In DNA, the CDR3 is TGTGCCAGCTCACTCCACCCACTGTCCGCGAACACCGGGGAGCTGTTTTTT. The encoded protein is CASSLHPLSANTGELFF. Looking up the rest from reference TRBV18 and TRBJ2-2 gives the full variable domain: NAGVMQNPRHLVRRRGQEARLRCSPMKGHSHVYWYRQLPEEGLKFMVYLQKENIIDESGMPKERFSAEFPKEGPSILRIQQVVRGDSAAYFCASSLHPLSANTGELFFGEGSRLTVL.

The V gene is TRBV9, the J gene TRBJ1-2; perhaps TRBD1 as D (6 bases). The germline V and J ends were trimmed by 5 bases and 1 base, with 18 bases remaining between them. CDR1 is SGDLS and CDR2 is YYNGEE in the germline V gene. The CDR3 has 16 amino acids. CDR3 sequence reads: CASSDGRDTFNYGYTF. CDR3 in DNA: TGTGCCAGCAGTGATGGACGGGACACCTTTAACTATGGCTACACCTTC.

J is TRBJ2-3 and V is TRBV7-2; no definite D call. The length of the CDR3 is 12 residues. Trimming left V 2 bases short and J 5 bases short, with 5 bases between. Germline values: CDR1 SGHTA, CDR2 FQGNSA. CDR3 sequence: CASSLFGDTQYF. CDR3 in DNA: TGTGCCAGCAGCTTATTCGGAGATACGCAGTATTTT.

The rearrangement links TRBV19 to TRBJ2-2, with 7 bases lining up with TRBD2. With V trimmed by 3 bases and J by 6 bases, 7 bases remained unmatched. The V gene's germline CDR1 is LNHDA and CDR2 SQIVND (reference sequence). This CDR3 contains 15 residues. CDR3 in amino acids: CASSITAGIAGELFF. DNA of the CDR3: TGTGCCAGTAGTATTACAGCGGGAATCGCCGGGGAGCTGTTTTTT.

This rearrangement joins TRBV19 to TRBJ2-1; 15 positions match TRBD2. The germline V gene has CDR1 LNHDA and CDR2 SQIVND (reference sequence). The CDR3 is made up of 18 amino acids. V lost 2 bases to trimming and J lost 5 bases; unmatched junction nucleotides: 7. CDR3 loop: CASSILGLAGGGNNEQFF. The CDR3 bases are TGTGCCAGTAGTATACTGGGACTAGCGGGAGGCGGAAACAATGAGCAGTTCTTC.

This clone was seen more than once but under ten times. The chain employs TRBV7-6 and TRBJ2-3, with 8 bases fitting TRBD2. Trimming at V came to 4 bases and at J to 1 base, leaving 7 bases not matched to a gene. Germline CDR1 is SGHVS and CDR2 is FNYEAQ. The CDR3 has 16 residues. The CDR3 DNA reads TGTGCCAGCAGCTCCTTCGGGGGGGCAGGCACAGATACGCAGTATTTT. It yields the protein CASSSFGGAGTDTQYF.